This TCR beta chain was identified in a study of TIL therapy for anti-PD-1-resistant metastatic lung cancer. V lost 5 bases to trimming and J lost 0 bases, with 16 bases between them. The CDR3 contains 16 residues. Germline V gene data show CDR1 as MDHEN and CDR2 as SYDVKM. Study-wide findings and caveats: Treatment-naive, never-smoker and oncogene-addicted patients were overrepresented in this highly selected cohort.

On this clone: Antigen unknown.

Time point denoted: pre-treatment sample, taken before nivolumab and TIL therapy. Sequencing used immunoSEQ v3. Profiled with immunoSEQ multiplex PCR; TCRdb holds only in-frame clones, not every one. The repertoire includes approximately 45,000 clones, 79% of them detected once, and approximately 15% sits in the top ten. The receptor was isolated from a man aged 70-80 years with non-small cell lung cancer. This material consisted of blood, taken at baseline. This chain links TRBV28 with TRBJ1-2, with a possible D match to TRBD1 (5 bases). The CDR3 loop is CASSPSGTKANYGYTF. The CDR3, as DNA: TGTGCCAGCAGTCCCTCCGGGACGAAAGCTAACTATGGCTACACCTTC.